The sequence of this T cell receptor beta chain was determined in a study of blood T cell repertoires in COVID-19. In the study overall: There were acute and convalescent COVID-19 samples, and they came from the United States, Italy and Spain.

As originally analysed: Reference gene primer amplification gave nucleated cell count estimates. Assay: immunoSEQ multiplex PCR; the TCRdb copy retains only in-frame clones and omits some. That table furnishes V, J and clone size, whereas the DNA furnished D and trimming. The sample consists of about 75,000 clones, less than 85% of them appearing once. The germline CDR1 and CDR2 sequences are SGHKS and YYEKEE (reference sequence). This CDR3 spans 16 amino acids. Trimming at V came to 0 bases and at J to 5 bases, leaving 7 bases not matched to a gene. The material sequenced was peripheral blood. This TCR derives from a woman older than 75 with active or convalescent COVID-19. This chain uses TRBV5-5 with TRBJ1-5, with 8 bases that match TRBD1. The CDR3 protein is CASSLDIAGGYQPQHF. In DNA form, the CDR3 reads TGTGCCAGCAGCTTGGATATCGCAGGGGGCTATCAGCCCCAGCATTTT.